These 11 T cell receptor beta chains came from one sample sequenced in a study of blood T cell repertoires in COVID-19. The method was immunoSEQ multiplex PCR; TCRdb's version includes in-frame clones alone and lacks a portion of them. The sample lists around 150,000 clones; approximately 84% were seen once. Material: PBMCs or T cells enriched from blood (not recorded which). These receptors all stem from a woman between 50 and 59 years old with acute COVID-19.

The gene calls are TRBV11-3 and TRBJ1-1; 11 bases are shared with TRBD1. Germline CDR1 reads SGHNT; CDR2 reads YENEEA. The V and J ends lost 4 bases and 2 bases, in that order; junction bases with no gene match: 3. CDR3 length equals 15 residues. Here the CDR3 reads CASSWTGGKNTEAFF. CDR3 nucleotides: TGTGCCAGCAGCTGGACAGGGGGCAAAAACACTGAAGCTTTCTTT.

The chain combines TRBV5-5 with TRBJ1-1; 7 nucleotides match TRBD1. The CDR3 is 17 amino acids. V trimming: 1 base; J trimming: 1 base; junction bases outside the gene matches: 10. Germline assignment: CDR1 SGHKS and CDR2 YYEKEE (reference sequence). The CDR3 DNA reads as TGTGCCAGCAGCTTGTTTCTCATAGGGACAGCGAACACTGAAGCTTTCTTT. It is translated as CASSLFLIGTANTEAFF.

The gene calls are TRBV30 and TRBJ1-6, with D possibly being TRBD1 (5 bases). Trimming left V 3 bases short and J 2 bases short, with 17 bases between. The CDR3 contains 17 residues. The germline V gene encodes CDR1 GTSNPN and CDR2 SVGIG (reference sequence). CDR3 protein: CAWSPMKGSPYNSPLHF. The CDR3 DNA reads TGTGCCTGGAGCCCCATGAAGGGGTCCCCCTATAATTCACCCCTCCACTTT.

This clone was detected only once. The CDR3 DNA follows: TGTGCCACAGACAGTGAAAAACTGTTTTTT. It encodes CATDSEKLFF. The chain carries TRBV9 and TRBJ1-4; D is possibly TRBD1 (5 bases). The germline CDR1 and CDR2 sequences are SGDLS and YYNGEE. This CDR3 region has 10 residues. V lost 9 bases to trimming and J lost 7 bases, with 7 bases between them.

The V call is TRBV11-2, the J call TRBJ2-7; 12 bases align to TRBD2. V gave up 3 bases and J gave up 6 bases; unmatched junction bases: 6. The CDR3 covers 15 residues. Germline V CDR1 and CDR2: SGHAT, FQNNGV. Written as DNA, the CDR3 is TGTGCCAGCAGCTTGACTAGCGGGAGTAAGGGCGAGCAGTACTTC. This gives the protein CASSLTSGSKGEQYF. Using reference TRBV11-2 and TRBJ2-7 for the parts outside the CDR3, the full variable domain is EAGVAQSPRYKIIEKRQSVAFWCNPISGHATLYWYQQILGQGPKLLIQFQNNGVVDDSQLPKDRFSAERLKGVDSTLKIQPAKLEDSAVYLCASSLTSGSKGEQYFGPGTRLTVT.

The chain combines TRBV9 with TRBJ2-1; no clear D gene. This CDR3 is built from 15 residues. V shed 1 base and J shed 8 bases, with 16 bases lying between them. The germline CDR1 and CDR2 sequences are SGDLS and YYNGEE. CDR3 protein: CASSVRIDSRDEQFF. The CDR3 nucleotides read TGTGCCAGCAGCGTAAGGATAGACTCACGGGATGAGCAGTTCTTC.

For the CDR3, the DNA is TGTGCCAGCAGTCCCGGGACTAGCATTGAGCAGTTCTTC. Translating it yields CASSPGTSIEQFF. The V gene is TRBV11-2, the J gene TRBJ2-1; TRBD2 matches 9 bases. The CDR3 has 13 amino acids. J gave up 9 bases and V 6 bases, and 6 bases lay outside the gene matches. Germline-derived CDR1 and CDR2 are SGHAT and FQNNGV. The full variable domain, its missing parts supplied by reference TRBV11-2 and TRBJ2-1, is EAGVAQSPRYKIIEKRQSVAFWCNPISGHATLYWYQQILGQGPKLLIQFQNNGVVDDSQLPKDRFSAERLKGVDSTLKIQPAKLEDSAVYLCASSPGTSIEQFFGPGTRLTVL.

The chain couples TRBV7-2 to TRBJ2-7, with D possibly matching TRBD1 (6 bases). CDR3 size: 15 residues. Germline V lookup: CDR1 SGHTA, CDR2 FQGNSA. Trimming removed 4 bases from V and 3 bases from J, with 16 bases in between. CDR3 nucleotides: TGTGCCAGCAGCTCTAGGTGGGGACAAGGCTACGAGCAGTACTTC. Its protein is CASSSRWGQGYEQYF. The variable domain in full, completed from reference TRBV7-2 and TRBJ2-7, reads GAGVSQSPSNKVTEKGKDVELRCDPISGHTALYWYRQSLGQGLEFLIYFQGNSAPDKSGLPSDRFSAERTGGSVSTLTIQRTQQEDSAVYLCASSSRWGQGYEQYFGPGTRLTVT.

The rearrangement joins TRBV23-1 to TRBJ1-3; the D gene is possibly TRBD1 (5 bases). TRBV23-1 is recorded as an ORF, its role being uncertain. Trimming stripped 3 bases from V and 3 bases from J, with 18 bases between. CDR3 size: 17 residues. CDR3 loop: CASSQPALIGVGNTIYF. The DNA for the CDR3 is TGCGCCAGCAGTCAGCCCGCCCTTATAGGGGTTGGAAACACCATATATTTT.

V gene TRBV7-9 combines with J gene TRBJ1-1; D unclear. The CDR3 is 13 residues long. Germline values: CDR1 SEHNR, CDR2 FQNEAQ (reference sequence). Trimming shortened V by 7 bases and J by 3 bases, and 12 bases separated the two germline ends. CDR3 in amino acids: CASTLRDDTEAFF. In nucleotides, the CDR3 is TGTGCCAGCACCCTGAGGGATGACACTGAAGCTTTCTTT.

The chain is built from TRBV29-1 and TRBJ1-2; no reliable D call. This CDR3 region has 13 residues. V lost 2 bases and J 7 bases, leaving 14 bases between the germline ends. The germline CDR1 and CDR2 sequences are SQVTM and ANQGSEA. CDR3: CSVEKVGDLGYTF. The CDR3 coding sequence is TGCAGCGTTGAAAAGGTCGGGGATCTTGGCTACACCTTC.